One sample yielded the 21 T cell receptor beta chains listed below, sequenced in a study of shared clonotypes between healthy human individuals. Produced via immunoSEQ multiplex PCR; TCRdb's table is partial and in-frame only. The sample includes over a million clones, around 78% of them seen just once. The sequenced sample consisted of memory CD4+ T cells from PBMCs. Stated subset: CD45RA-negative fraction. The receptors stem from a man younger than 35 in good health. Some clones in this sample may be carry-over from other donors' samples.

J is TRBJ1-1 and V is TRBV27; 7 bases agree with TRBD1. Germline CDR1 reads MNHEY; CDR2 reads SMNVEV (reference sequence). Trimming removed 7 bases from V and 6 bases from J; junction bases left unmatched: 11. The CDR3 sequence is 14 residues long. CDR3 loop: CASTPHRGFAEAFF. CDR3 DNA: TGTGCCAGCACCCCACACAGGGGTTTCGCTGAAGCTTTCTTT.

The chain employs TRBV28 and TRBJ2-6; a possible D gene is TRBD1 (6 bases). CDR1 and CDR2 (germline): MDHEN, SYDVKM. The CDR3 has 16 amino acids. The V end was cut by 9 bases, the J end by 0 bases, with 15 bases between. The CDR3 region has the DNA TGTGCCAGTCAAGCAACAGGGCTCTCTGGGGCCAACGTCCTGACTTTC. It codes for CASQATGLSGANVLTF.

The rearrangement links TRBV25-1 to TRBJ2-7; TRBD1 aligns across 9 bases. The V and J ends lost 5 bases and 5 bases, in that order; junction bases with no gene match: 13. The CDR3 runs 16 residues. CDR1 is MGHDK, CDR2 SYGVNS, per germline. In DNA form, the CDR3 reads TGTGCCAGCAGTCGAACGGCCGGGACAGGGCTAGACGAGCAGTACTTC. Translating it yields CASSRTAGTGLDEQYF.

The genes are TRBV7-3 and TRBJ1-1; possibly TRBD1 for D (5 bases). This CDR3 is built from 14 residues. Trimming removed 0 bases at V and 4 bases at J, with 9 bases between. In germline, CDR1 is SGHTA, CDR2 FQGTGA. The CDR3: CASSLTRGSTEAFF. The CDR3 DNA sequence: TGTGCCAGCAGCTTAACCCGGGGGAGCACTGAAGCTTTCTTT.

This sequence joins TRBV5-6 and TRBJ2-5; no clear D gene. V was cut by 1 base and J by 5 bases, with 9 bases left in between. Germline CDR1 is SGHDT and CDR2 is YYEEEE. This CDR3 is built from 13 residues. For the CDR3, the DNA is TGTGCCAGCAGCTTGAACGGCGGTGAGACCCAGTACTTC. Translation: CASSLNGGETQYF.

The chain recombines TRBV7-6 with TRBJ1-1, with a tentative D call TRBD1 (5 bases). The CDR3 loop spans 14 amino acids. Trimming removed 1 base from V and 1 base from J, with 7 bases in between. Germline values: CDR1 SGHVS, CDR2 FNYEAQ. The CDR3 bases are TGTGCCAGCAGCTTAGATAGGGGGAACACTGAAGCTTTCTTT. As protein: CASSLDRGNTEAFF.

As DNA, the CDR3 is TGCGCCAGCAGCTCCACAGGGGGCTGGGGCACTGAAGCTTTCTTT. As protein: CASSSTGGWGTEAFF. The chain carries TRBV5-1 and TRBJ1-1, with TRBD1 matching over 9 bases. The trim removed 3 bases at V and 4 bases at J, leaving 7 bases unmatched. The CDR3 length is 15 residues. CDR1 is SGHRS, CDR2 YFSETQ, per germline.

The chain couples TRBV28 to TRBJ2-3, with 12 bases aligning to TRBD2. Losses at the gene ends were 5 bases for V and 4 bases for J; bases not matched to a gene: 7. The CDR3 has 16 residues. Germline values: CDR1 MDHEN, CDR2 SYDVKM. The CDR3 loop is CASSLTSGRDSDTQYF. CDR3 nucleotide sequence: TGTGCCAGCAGTCTGACTAGCGGGAGAGACTCAGATACGCAGTATTTT. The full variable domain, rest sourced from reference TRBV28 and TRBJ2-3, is DVKVTQSSRYLVKRTGEKVFLECVQDMDHENMFWYRQDPGLGLRLIYFSYDVKMKEKGDIPEGYSVSREKKERFSLILESASTNQTSMYLCASSLTSGRDSDTQYFGPGTRLTVL.

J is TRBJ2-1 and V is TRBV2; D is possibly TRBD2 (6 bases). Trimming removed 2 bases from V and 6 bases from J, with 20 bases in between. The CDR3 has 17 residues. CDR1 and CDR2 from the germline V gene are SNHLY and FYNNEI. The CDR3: CASSELITGRGLNEQFF. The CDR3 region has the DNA TGTGCCAGCAGTGAATTAATAACAGGAAGGGGACTCAATGAGCAGTTCTTC.

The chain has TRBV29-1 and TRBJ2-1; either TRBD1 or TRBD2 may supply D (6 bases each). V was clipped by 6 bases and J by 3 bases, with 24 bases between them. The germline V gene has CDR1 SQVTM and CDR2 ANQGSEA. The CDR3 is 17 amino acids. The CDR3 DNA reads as TGCAGCGTGAGGGGGGACACCCTCTCATCTTTCTACAATGAGCAGTTCTTC. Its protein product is CSVRGDTLSSFYNEQFF.

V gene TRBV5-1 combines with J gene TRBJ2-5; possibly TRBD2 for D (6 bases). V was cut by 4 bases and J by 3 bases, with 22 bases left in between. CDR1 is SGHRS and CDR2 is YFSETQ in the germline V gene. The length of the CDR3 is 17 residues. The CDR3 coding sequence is TGCGCCAGCAGCCAGTCCCTCTACCCCTCTAGCGAAGAGACCCAGTACTTC. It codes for CASSQSLYPSSEETQYF.

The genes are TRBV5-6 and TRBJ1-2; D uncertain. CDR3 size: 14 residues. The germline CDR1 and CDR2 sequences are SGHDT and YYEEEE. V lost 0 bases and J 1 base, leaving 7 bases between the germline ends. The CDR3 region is CASSLVMGNYGYTF. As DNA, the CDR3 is TGTGCCAGCAGCTTGGTTATGGGTAACTATGGCTACACCTTC.

The CDR3 region has the DNA TGTGCCAGCAGTTCCGGTGTTCGGGGGTGGGATGGCTACACCTTC. Amino acids: CASSSGVRGWDGYTF. The gene calls are TRBV28 and TRBJ1-2; TRBD1 might be the D (5 bases). Trimming took off 4 bases at V and 6 bases at J, with 18 bases between the two ends. Looked up from germline, CDR1 is MDHEN and CDR2 is SYDVKM. CDR3 length: 15 residues.

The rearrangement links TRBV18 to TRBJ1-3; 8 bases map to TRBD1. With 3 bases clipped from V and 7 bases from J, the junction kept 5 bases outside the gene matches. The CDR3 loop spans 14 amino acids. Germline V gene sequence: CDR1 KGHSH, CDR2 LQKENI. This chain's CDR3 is CASSPEAGGNTIYF. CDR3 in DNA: TGTGCCAGCTCACCGGAGGCAGGGGGCAACACCATATATTTT.

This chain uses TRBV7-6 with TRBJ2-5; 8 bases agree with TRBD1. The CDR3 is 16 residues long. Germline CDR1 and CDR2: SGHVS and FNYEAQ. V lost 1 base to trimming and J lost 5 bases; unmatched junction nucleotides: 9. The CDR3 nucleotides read TGTGCCAGCAGCTTAGGACAGGGGAGGTTAGCGGAGACCCAGTACTTC. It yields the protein CASSLGQGRLAETQYF.

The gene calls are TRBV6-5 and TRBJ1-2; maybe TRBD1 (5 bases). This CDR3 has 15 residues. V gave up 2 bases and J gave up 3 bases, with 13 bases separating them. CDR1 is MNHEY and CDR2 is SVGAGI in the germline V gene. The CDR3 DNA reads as TGTGCCAGCAGTTACCGCGGCAGGGCCGACTATGGCTACACCTTC. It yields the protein CASSYRGRADYGYTF.

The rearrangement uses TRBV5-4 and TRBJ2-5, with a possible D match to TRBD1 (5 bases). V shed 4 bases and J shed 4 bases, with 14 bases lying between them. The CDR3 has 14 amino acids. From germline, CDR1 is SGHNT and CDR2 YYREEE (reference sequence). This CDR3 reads CASSLPQGSETQYF. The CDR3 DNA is TGTGCCAGCAGCCTCCCGCAGGGTTCAGAGACCCAGTACTTC. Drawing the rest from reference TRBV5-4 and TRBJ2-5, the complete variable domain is ETGVTQSPTHLIKTRGQQVTLRCSSQSGHNTVSWYQQALGQGPQFIFQYYREEENGRGNFPPRFSGLQFPNYSSELNVNALELDDSALYLCASSLPQGSETQYFGPGTRLLVL.

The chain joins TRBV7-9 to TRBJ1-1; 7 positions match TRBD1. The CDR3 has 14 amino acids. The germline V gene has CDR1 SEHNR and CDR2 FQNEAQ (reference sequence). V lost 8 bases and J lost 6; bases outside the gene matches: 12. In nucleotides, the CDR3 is TGTGCCAGCGTCAGTACAGAGGGGGCCGCTGAAGCTTTCTTT. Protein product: CASVSTEGAAEAFF.

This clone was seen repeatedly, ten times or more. CDR3 protein: CASSDDTMNTEAFF. Written as DNA, the CDR3 is TGTGCCAGCAGCGATGACACAATGAACACTGAAGCTTTCTTT. The chain uses TRBV7-8 and TRBJ1-1; D call uncertain. From germline, CDR1 is SGHVS and CDR2 FQNEAQ. The V gene lost 5 bases and the J gene lost 0 bases, with 10 bases spanning the gap. This CDR3 has 14 amino acids.

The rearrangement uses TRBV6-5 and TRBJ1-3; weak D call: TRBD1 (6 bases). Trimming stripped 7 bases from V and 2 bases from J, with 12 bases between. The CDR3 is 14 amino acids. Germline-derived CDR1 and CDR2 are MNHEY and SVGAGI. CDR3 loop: CASILQGAGNTIYF. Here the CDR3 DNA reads TGTGCCAGCATCCTACAGGGAGCTGGAAACACCATATATTTT.

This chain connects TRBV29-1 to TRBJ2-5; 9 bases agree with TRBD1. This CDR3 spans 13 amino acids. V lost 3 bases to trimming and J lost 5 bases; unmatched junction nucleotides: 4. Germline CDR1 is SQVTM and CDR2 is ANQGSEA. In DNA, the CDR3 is TGCAGCGTTGATGGGACAGGGCAGGAGACCCAGTACTTC. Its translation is CSVDGTGQETQYF.